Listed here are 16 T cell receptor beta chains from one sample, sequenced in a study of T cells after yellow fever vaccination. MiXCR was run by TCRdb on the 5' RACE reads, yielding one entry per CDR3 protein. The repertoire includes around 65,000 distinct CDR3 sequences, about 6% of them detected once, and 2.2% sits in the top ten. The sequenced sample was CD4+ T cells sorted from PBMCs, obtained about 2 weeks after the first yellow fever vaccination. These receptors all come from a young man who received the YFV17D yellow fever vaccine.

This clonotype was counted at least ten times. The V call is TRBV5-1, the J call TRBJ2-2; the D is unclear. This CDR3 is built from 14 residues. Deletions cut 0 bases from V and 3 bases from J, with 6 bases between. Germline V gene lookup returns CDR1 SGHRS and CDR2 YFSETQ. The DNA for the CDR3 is TGCGCCAGCAGCTTGGACCTCGACACCGGGGAGCTGTTTTTT. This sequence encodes CASSLDLDTGELFF.

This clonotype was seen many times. The CDR3 DNA sequence: TGTGCCAGCAGAACAGGGACTCATCAGCTTCAGCATTTT. As protein: CASRTGTHQLQHF. This chain connects TRBV6-6 to TRBJ1-5; TRBD1 is a possible D gene (6 bases). Germline V gives CDR1 MNHNY, CDR2 SVGAGI (reference sequence). The length of the CDR3 is 13 residues. The V and J ends lost 6 bases and 13 bases respectively, with 19 bases between them.

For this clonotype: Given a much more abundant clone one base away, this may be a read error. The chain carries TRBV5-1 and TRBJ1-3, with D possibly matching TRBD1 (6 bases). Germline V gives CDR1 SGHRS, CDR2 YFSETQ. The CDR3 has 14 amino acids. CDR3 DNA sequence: TGCTCCAGCAGCCCGGAAGGGGGGGAAAACACCATATATTTT. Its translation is CSSSPEGGENTIYF.

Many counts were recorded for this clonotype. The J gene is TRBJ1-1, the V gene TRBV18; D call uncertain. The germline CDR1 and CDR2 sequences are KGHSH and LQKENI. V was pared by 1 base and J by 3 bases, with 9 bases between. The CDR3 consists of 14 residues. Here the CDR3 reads CASSPQGFYTEAFF. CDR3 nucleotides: TGTGCCAGCTCACCACAGGGCTTTTACACTGAAGCTTTCTTT.

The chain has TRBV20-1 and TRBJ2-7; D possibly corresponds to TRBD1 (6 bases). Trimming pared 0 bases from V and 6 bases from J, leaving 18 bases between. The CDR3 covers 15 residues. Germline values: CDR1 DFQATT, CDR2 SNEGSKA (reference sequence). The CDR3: CSARDPSGVWAEQYF. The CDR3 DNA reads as TGCAGTGCTAGAGATCCTTCAGGGGTTTGGGCCGAGCAGTACTTC.

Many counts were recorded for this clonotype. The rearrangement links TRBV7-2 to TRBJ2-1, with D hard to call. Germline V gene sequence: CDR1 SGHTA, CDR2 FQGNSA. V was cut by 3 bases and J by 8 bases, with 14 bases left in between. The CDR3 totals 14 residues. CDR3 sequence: CASSFSPRGHEQFF. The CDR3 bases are TGTGCCAGCAGCTTCTCCCCACGCGGTCATGAGCAGTTCTTC.

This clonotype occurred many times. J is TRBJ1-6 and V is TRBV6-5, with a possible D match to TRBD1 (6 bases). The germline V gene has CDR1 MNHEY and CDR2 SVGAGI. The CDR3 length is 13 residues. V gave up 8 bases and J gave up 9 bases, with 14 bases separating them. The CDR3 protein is CASGTGASSPLHF. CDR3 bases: TGTGCCAGCGGGACGGGGGCGTCTTCACCCCTCCACTTT.

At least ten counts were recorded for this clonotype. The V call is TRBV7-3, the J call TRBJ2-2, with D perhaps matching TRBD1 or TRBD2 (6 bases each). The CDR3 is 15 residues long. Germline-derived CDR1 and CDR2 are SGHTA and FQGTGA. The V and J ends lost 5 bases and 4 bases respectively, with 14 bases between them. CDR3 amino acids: CASSPRGAGTGELFF. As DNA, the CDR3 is TGTGCCAGCAGCCCTAGGGGGGCGGGCACCGGGGAGCTGTTTTTT.

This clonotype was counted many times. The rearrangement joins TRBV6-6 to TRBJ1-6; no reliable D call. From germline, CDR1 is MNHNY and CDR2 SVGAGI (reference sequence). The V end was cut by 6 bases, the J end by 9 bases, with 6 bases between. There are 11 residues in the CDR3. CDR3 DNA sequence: TGTGCCAGCAGCCCCTCTTCACCCCTCCACTTT. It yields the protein CASSPSSPLHF.

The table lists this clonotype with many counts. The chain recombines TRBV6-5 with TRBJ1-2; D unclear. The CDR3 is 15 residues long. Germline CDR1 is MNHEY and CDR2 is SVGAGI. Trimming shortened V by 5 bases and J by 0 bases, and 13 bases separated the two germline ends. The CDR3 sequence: CASSQSGRSNYGYTF. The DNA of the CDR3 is TGTGCCAGCAGTCAGTCGGGGAGGTCTAACTATGGCTACACCTTC.

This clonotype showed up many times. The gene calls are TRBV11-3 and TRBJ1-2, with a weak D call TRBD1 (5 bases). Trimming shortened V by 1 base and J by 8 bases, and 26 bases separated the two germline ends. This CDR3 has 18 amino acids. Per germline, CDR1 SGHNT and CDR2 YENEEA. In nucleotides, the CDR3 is TGTGCCAGCAGCTTAGTTACTTCGTCGCGGCGAACCGGGGGGGGCTACACCTTC. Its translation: CASSLVTSSRRTGGGYTF.

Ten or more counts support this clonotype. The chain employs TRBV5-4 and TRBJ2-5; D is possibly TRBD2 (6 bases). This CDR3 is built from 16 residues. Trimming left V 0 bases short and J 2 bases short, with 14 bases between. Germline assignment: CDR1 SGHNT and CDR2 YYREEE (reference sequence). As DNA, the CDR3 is TGTGCCAGCAGCTTGGCCGGAGGGGCAGGACAAGAGACCCAGTACTTC. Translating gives CASSLAGGAGQETQYF. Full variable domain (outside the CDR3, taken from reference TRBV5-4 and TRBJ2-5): ETGVTQSPTHLIKTRGQQVTLRCSSQSGHNTVSWYQQALGQGPQFIFQYYREEENGRGNFPPRFSGLQFPNYSSELNVNALELDDSALYLCASSLAGGAGQETQYFGPGTRLLVL.

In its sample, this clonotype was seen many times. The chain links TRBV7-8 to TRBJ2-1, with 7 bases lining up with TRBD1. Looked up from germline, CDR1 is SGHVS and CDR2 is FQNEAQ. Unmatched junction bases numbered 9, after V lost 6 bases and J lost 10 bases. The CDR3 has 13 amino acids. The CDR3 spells CASSVLRGQEQFF. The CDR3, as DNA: TGTGCCAGCAGTGTGCTCAGGGGACAGGAGCAGTTCTTC.

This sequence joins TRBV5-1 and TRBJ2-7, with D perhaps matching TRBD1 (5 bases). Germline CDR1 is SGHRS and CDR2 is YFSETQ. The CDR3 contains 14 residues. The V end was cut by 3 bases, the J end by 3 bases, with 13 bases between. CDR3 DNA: TGCGCCAGCAGCTCGTCACCTCAGGGCTACGAGCAGTACGTC. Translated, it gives CASSSSPQGYEQYV.

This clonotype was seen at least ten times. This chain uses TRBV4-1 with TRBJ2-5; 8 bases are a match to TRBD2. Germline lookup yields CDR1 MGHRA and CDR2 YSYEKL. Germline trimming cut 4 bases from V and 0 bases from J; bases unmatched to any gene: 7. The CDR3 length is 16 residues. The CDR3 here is CASSPTQRGHQETQYF. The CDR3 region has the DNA TGCGCCAGCAGCCCCACCCAGCGGGGGCACCAAGAGACCCAGTACTTC.

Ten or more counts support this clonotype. Written as DNA, the CDR3 is TGCAGTGCTAGCACCCCGGGGAGCGGTAATTACAATGAGCAGTTCTTC. Amino acids: CSASTPGSGNYNEQFF. The V call is TRBV20-1, the J call TRBJ2-1; TRBD2 is a possible D gene (5 bases). Germline V gene sequence: CDR1 DFQATT, CDR2 SNEGSKA (reference sequence). Trimming shortened V by 3 bases and J by 4 bases, and 19 bases separated the two germline ends. This CDR3 contains 16 residues.